This T cell receptor beta chain was retrieved from a study of cytomegalovirus exposure and HLA in healthy donors. With V trimmed by 1 base and J by 0 bases, 9 bases remained unmatched. Germline CDR1 and CDR2: LGHNT and FRNRAP. This CDR3 has 18 amino acids. This PCR relied on a set of 60 Vbeta primers and 13 Jbeta primers. This table comes from immunoSEQ multiplex PCR, and its TCRdb copy is limited to in-frame clones, with some not included. The sample lists hundreds of thousands of clones, under 70% occurring once. This rearrangement joins TRBV12-5 to TRBJ1-3; 7 positions match TRBD1. The sequenced material came from PBMCs. The TCR sequence derives from a man aged 40-55 years in good health and CMV-seropositive. This CDR3 reads CASGLDPWTGASGNTIYF. CDR3 sequence (DNA): TGTGCTAGTGGTTTGGACCCCTGGACAGGAGCCTCTGGAAACACCATATATTTT.